Below are 26 T cell receptor beta chains sequenced from a single sample in a study of blood T cell repertoires in COVID-19. Sequencing was performed with immunoSEQ multiplex PCR; in TCRdb, only in-frame clones are kept and a portion is missing. The sample includes about 320,000 clones, about 83% of them seen just once. Sequencing was performed on peripheral blood. Receptor source: a woman aged 45-59 years with acute or convalescent COVID-19.

This sequence joins TRBV7-3 and TRBJ2-1; perhaps TRBD2 as D (6 bases). Deletions cut 5 bases from V and 7 bases from J, with 15 bases between. Germline V gives CDR1 SGHTA, CDR2 FQGTGA. The CDR3 consists of 14 residues. CDR3 loop: CASSPSGGTNEQFF. The CDR3, as DNA: TGTGCCAGCAGCCCCTCCGGGGGAACGAATGAGCAGTTCTTC.

The J gene is TRBJ1-2, the V gene TRBV10-3, with TRBD1 matching 10 bases. The length of the CDR3 is 14 residues. J was trimmed by 5 bases and V by 10 bases; bases with no gene match: 10. Looked up from germline, CDR1 is ENHRY and CDR2 is SYGVKD. The CDR3 bases are TGTGCCACCCTTAGGACAGGGGGGTTTTATGGCTACACCTTC. Translation: CATLRTGGFYGYTF.

In this sample, this clone turned up a few times. This chain joins TRBV7-9 and TRBJ1-1; 10 nucleotides match TRBD1. V trimming: 7 bases; J trimming: 6 bases; junction bases outside the gene matches: 5. The germline V gene encodes CDR1 SEHNR and CDR2 FQNEAQ (reference sequence). The CDR3 sequence is 13 residues long. The CDR3 sequence is CASISGTGAEAFF. The DNA for the CDR3 is TGTGCCAGCATATCAGGGACAGGGGCTGAAGCTTTCTTT.

CDR3 sequence (DNA): TGTGCCAGCAGGCTCGACAGTGATAATGAAAAACTGTTTTTT. Residues: CASRLDSDNEKLFF. The chain is built from TRBV2 and TRBJ1-4; a possible D gene is TRBD1 (5 bases). V shed 6 bases and J shed 4 bases, with 12 bases lying between them. The CDR3 is 14 amino acids. Germline V gene lookup returns CDR1 SNHLY and CDR2 FYNNEI.

This sequence joins TRBV12-3 or TRBV12-4 and TRBJ1-3; D ambiguous. The CDR3 is 13 residues long. V lost 4 bases to trimming and J lost 1 base, with 5 bases between them. CDR3 loop: CASSSGSGNTIYF. The CDR3 nucleotides read TGTGCCAGCAGTTCGGGATCTGGAAACACCATATATTTT.

This clone was seen only once. The rearrangement joins TRBV7-9 to TRBJ1-2; D is uncertain. This CDR3 is built from 14 residues. From germline, CDR1 is SEHNR and CDR2 FQNEAQ (reference sequence). V shed 4 bases and J shed 5 bases, with 14 bases lying between them. CDR3 loop: CASSSDHDIYGYTF. The CDR3 region has the DNA TGTGCCAGCAGCTCCGATCACGACATTTATGGCTACACCTTC.

The chain carries TRBV30 and TRBJ2-1; a possible D gene is TRBD2 (6 bases). The CDR3 spans 14 residues. Trimming stripped 2 bases from V and 5 bases from J, with 13 bases between. CDR1 and CDR2 from the germline V gene are GTSNPN and SVGIG (reference sequence). The CDR3 DNA reads TGTGCCTGGAGTTCAGGTAGCGGAAACAATGAGCAGTTCTTC. Translated, it gives CAWSSGSGNNEQFF.

This chain joins TRBV5-1 and TRBJ2-7; D perhaps matches TRBD2 (7 bases). Trimming left V 0 bases short and J 6 bases short, with 16 bases between. The CDR3 covers 15 residues. CDR1 and CDR2 from the germline V gene are SGHRS and YFSETQ. The DNA for the CDR3 is TGCGCCAGCAGCTTGGAAAGGGGGGGGTCCGGCGAGCAGTACTTC. It encodes CASSLERGGSGEQYF.

In regard to this clone: Other DNA sequences within the sample encode an identical CDR3. J is TRBJ2-5 and V is TRBV7-2; D gene unclear. The germline V gene has CDR1 SGHTA and CDR2 FQGNSA. The CDR3 contains 13 residues. Trimming cost V 3 bases and J 2 bases, with 7 bases left between them. The CDR3 region is CASSLGRQETQYF. In DNA, the CDR3 is TGTGCCAGCAGCTTGGGCAGGCAAGAGACCCAGTACTTC.

V usage is TRBV29-1 and J usage is TRBJ1-1; 8 bases fit TRBD1. The CDR3 extends over 13 amino acids. V gave up 3 bases and J gave up 6 bases; unmatched junction bases: 6. Germline values: CDR1 SQVTM, CDR2 ANQGSEA. The CDR3: CSVDRQGKSEAFF. DNA for the CDR3: TGCAGCGTTGACCGACAGGGGAAGTCTGAAGCTTTCTTT.

The chain employs TRBV5-4 and TRBJ1-4; 8 bases fit TRBD1. In germline, CDR1 is SGHNT, CDR2 YYREEE (reference sequence). The CDR3 is made up of 17 amino acids. V lost 4 bases and J lost 4; bases outside the gene matches: 12. The CDR3 DNA follows: TGTGCCAGCAGCCCAGGACAGGGAGGATACAGTAATGAAAAACTGTTTTTT. Translation gives CASSPGQGGYSNEKLFF.

V gene TRBV14 combines with J gene TRBJ2-3; TRBD2 matches at 7 bases. The germline V gene has CDR1 SGHDN and CDR2 FVKESK. There are 15 residues in the CDR3. The V gene end was trimmed by 1 base and the J gene end by 2 bases; junction bases not matched to a gene: 3. In DNA form, the CDR3 reads TGTGCCAGCAGCCAAGCTAGCGGAGTCACAGATACGCAGTATTTT. Residues: CASSQASGVTDTQYF.

In this sample, this clone turned up a few times. The gene calls are TRBV11-2 and TRBJ1-4; 9 bases align to TRBD1. With V trimmed by 4 bases and J by 8 bases, 5 bases remained unmatched. Germline V gene sequence: CDR1 SGHAT, CDR2 FQNNGV. The CDR3 spans 14 residues. The CDR3 loop reads CASSWGQGAEKLFF. The CDR3 DNA reads TGTGCCAGCAGCTGGGGACAGGGTGCGGAAAAACTGTTTTTT.

The rearrangement joins TRBV27 to TRBJ2-1, with D uncertain. The CDR3 consists of 11 residues. V lost 6 bases, J lost 7 bases, and 7 bases lay in between. The germline V gene encodes CDR1 MNHEY and CDR2 SMNVEV (reference sequence). CDR3 nucleotide sequence: TGTGCCAGCAGAGCTAGAAATGAGCAGTTCTTC. Translation: CASRARNEQFF.

The chain couples TRBV6-5 to TRBJ2-4; a weak D match, TRBD2 (5 bases). CDR1 and CDR2 from the germline V gene are MNHEY and SVGAGI. This CDR3 is 12 amino acids long. Trimming left V 6 bases short and J 8 bases short, with 11 bases between. CDR3 protein: CASSDTRDIQYF. For the CDR3, the DNA is TGTGCCAGCAGCGATACTAGGGACATTCAGTACTTC.

This chain links TRBV21-1 with TRBJ2-7; the table's TRBD2 call for D was not verified on the DNA. TRBV21-1 represents a pseudogene. The CDR3 length is 14 residues. As DNA, the CDR3 is TGTGCCAGCAGCAAAGCAAGCCTTAACGGCGAGCAGTACGTC. Translation gives CASSKASLNGEQYV.

This rearrangement joins TRBV14 to TRBJ1-2; D is perhaps TRBD1 (5 bases). Germline CDR1 SGHDN, CDR2 FVKESK. The CDR3 consists of 14 residues. The V end was cut by 0 bases, the J end by 5 bases, with 10 bases between. The CDR3 here is CASSQDWGEYGYTF. In DNA form, the CDR3 reads TGTGCCAGCAGCCAAGATTGGGGGGAGTATGGCTACACCTTC.

J is TRBJ1-3 and V is TRBV30, with TRBD1 matching over 8 bases. J was trimmed by 3 bases and V by 1 base; bases with no gene match: 5. This CDR3 has 15 residues. The germline gives CDR1 GTSNPN, CDR2 SVGIG (reference sequence). The CDR3 sequence is CAWSGAGGYGNTIYF. The DNA for the CDR3 is TGTGCCTGGAGTGGCGCAGGGGGCTATGGAAACACCATATATTTT.

The genes are TRBV23-1 and TRBJ1-1; no reliable D call. TRBV23-1 is labeled an ORF, and its function is uncertain. The CDR3 runs 16 residues. V lost 0 bases and J 0 bases, leaving 11 bases between the germline ends. Here the CDR3 DNA reads TGCGCCAGCAGTCAATCTCCGGTACGGTTGAACACTGAAGCTTTCTTT. This sequence encodes CASSQSPVRLNTEAFF.

The chain recombines TRBV7-3 with TRBJ2-7, with D possibly matching TRBD2 (6 bases). V lost 1 base and J 2 bases, leaving 33 bases between the germline ends. This CDR3 region has 22 residues. Germline V gene data show CDR1 as SGHTA and CDR2 as FQGTGA. CDR3 residues: CASSLISGRDGVGPRVPYEQYF. Here the CDR3 DNA reads TGTGCCAGCAGCTTAATTAGTGGGCGGGATGGGGTAGGCCCGAGGGTTCCCTACGAGCAGTACTTC.

The V call is TRBV5-4, the J call TRBJ2-3; TRBD2 matches at 11 bases. The germline gives CDR1 SGHNT, CDR2 YYREEE (reference sequence). Trimming took 4 bases from V and 3 from J; bases not matched to a gene: 7. The CDR3 has 16 residues. The CDR3: CASSLVAGGVTDTQYF. CDR3 sequence (DNA): TGTGCCAGCAGCCTGGTAGCGGGGGGGGTTACAGATACGCAGTATTTT.

This clone was detected only a few times. The chain joins TRBV12-3 or TRBV12-4 to TRBJ1-1; D gene unclear. CDR3 length: 13 amino acids. Trimming removed 5 bases from V and 7 bases from J, with 14 bases in between. CDR3 sequence (DNA): TGTGCCAGCAGTCCCCGGACTGTGGGTGAAGCTTTCTTT. It specifies CASSPRTVGEAFF.

V is TRBV7-2 and J is TRBJ1-2, with D possibly TRBD1 on 5 matching bases. From germline, CDR1 is SGHTA and CDR2 FQGNSA. Trimming pared 7 bases from V and 2 bases from J, leaving 11 bases between. This CDR3 is built from 13 residues. CDR3 sequence (DNA): TGTGCCAGCATCCCGACAGTGAACTATGGCTACACCTTC. It encodes CASIPTVNYGYTF.

This rearrangement joins TRBV18 to TRBJ1-1, with 9 bases lining up with TRBD1. The CDR3 sequence is 14 residues long. J gave up 4 bases and V 2 bases, and 2 bases lay outside the gene matches. Germline V lookup: CDR1 KGHSH, CDR2 LQKENI. Here the CDR3 DNA reads TGTGCCAGCTCACCAGGACAGGGGCCCACTGAAGCTTTCTTT. Residues: CASSPGQGPTEAFF.

The chain employs TRBV10-3 and TRBJ1-1; D is perhaps TRBD1 (5 bases). The CDR3 has 13 amino acids. Germline lookup yields CDR1 ENHRY and CDR2 SYGVKD. The V gene lost 10 bases and the J gene lost 0 bases, with 12 bases spanning the gap. CDR3 in DNA: TGTGCCACTCAAGACAGCTTGAACACTGAAGCTTTCTTT. It translates to CATQDSLNTEAFF.

The rearrangement joins TRBV4-2 to TRBJ2-2, with a possible D match to TRBD2 (6 bases). CDR1 LGHNA and CDR2 YNFKEQ come from the germline V gene. This CDR3 has 18 residues. V was trimmed by 2 bases and J by 4 bases, leaving 20 bases between them. The CDR3 sequence: CASSQPRGGTEGTGELFF. In DNA, the CDR3 is TGTGCCAGCAGCCAACCCCGCGGAGGGACCGAGGGCACCGGGGAGCTGTTTTTT.